This entry lists 26 T cell receptor beta chains sequenced from one sample in a study of T-cell reconstitution after alpha-beta-depleted transplantation in children. As it was prepared, the TCRbeta library received unique molecular identifiers. TCRdb re-called the PCR reads through MiXCR, storing one row per CDR3 protein. The table has approximately 800,000 distinct CDR3 sequences, 16% seen once. Material: PBMCs, mostly from graft donor cells, obtained 360 days after TCRalphabeta/CD19-depleted stem cell transplant. The receptors were sampled from a male patient aged 5 to 17 who had a stem cell transplant for acute lymphoblastic leukemia, so the T cells may come from the graft donor.

Of note for this clonotype: This may be a read error, as it is one base from a much larger clone. Here the CDR3 omits its conserved ending phenylalanine or tryptophan, so a read error is the likely source. This chain uses TRBV7-2 with TRBJ1-2, with D unresolved. This CDR3 is 13 amino acids long. The V gene's germline CDR1 is SGHTA and CDR2 FQGNSA. The germline V and J ends were trimmed by 3 bases and 11 bases, with 16 bases remaining between them. This CDR3 is CASSFGASRGYTC. In DNA form, the CDR3 reads TGTGCCAGCAGCTTCGGAGCCTCTCGTGGGTACACCTGC.

As to this clonotype: The junction differs from germline at one of its ends, possibly a read error. CDR3 loop: CSSSPRTSTNEKLFF. The CDR3 DNA follows: TGTTCCAGCAGCCCACGAACCTCAACTAATGAAAAACTGTTTTTT. V and J are TRBV7-9 and TRBJ1-4; D is unresolved. CDR3 length equals 15 residues. Germline V gene data show CDR1 as SEHNR and CDR2 as FQNEAQ (reference sequence).

The chain carries TRBV2 and TRBJ2-3, with TRBD2 identical over 9 bases. Per the germline V gene, CDR1 is SNHLY and CDR2 is FYNNEI. The J segment lost 4 bases and the V segment lost 7 bases, leaving 3 bases of the junction unmatched. The CDR3 covers 13 residues. In DNA, the CDR3 is TGTGCCAGCAAAAGCGGGAGGCCAGATACGCAGTATTTT. Protein product: CASKSGRPDTQYF.

This clonotype has more than one count but fewer than ten. The genes are TRBV7-7 and TRBJ2-2; 7 nucleotides match TRBD1. Germline trimming cut 5 bases from V and 3 bases from J; bases unmatched to any gene: 12. The germline CDR1 and CDR2 sequences are SSHAT and FNYEAQ (reference sequence). This CDR3 spans 17 amino acids. DNA for the CDR3: TGTGCCAGCAGCACCCGACAGGGAACCATTTACACCGGGGAGCTGTTTTTT. It translates to CASSTRQGTIYTGELFF.

This clonotype was detected only a few times. The chain has TRBV5-1 and TRBJ2-1; weak D call: TRBD2 (6 bases). The CDR3 spans 17 residues. Germline CDR1 SGHRS, CDR2 YFSETQ. V dropped 4 bases and J dropped 4 bases, with 21 bases sitting between them. The CDR3 coding sequence is TGCGCCAGCAGCCCATCTGTCCTAGTGGAGGGATACAATGAGCAGTTCTTC. As protein: CASSPSVLVEGYNEQFF.

This chain joins TRBV28 and TRBJ2-5, with D perhaps matching TRBD2 (6 bases). CDR3 length equals 13 residues. Germline CDR1 reads MDHEN; CDR2 reads SYDVKM. V was cut by 7 bases and J by 1 base, with 10 bases left in between. The CDR3 protein is CASTYSGQETQYF. The CDR3 DNA reads TGTGCCAGCACCTATAGCGGCCAAGAGACCCAGTACTTC.

The chain recombines TRBV5-1 with TRBJ2-7, with TRBD2 matching over 14 bases. The CDR3 totals 18 residues. CDR1 is SGHRS, CDR2 YFSETQ, per germline. Trimming at V came to 3 bases and at J to 6 bases, leaving 14 bases not matched to a gene. The CDR3 reads CASSSVTSGRADSSEQYF. The CDR3 bases are TGCGCCAGCAGCTCGGTGACTAGCGGGAGGGCCGATTCTTCCGAGCAGTACTTC.

The CDR3 DNA is TGTGCCAGCACCGCAGGGGCCAGCAATCAGCCCCAGCATTTT. As protein: CASTAGASNQPQHF. The chain has TRBV12-3 or TRBV12-4 and TRBJ1-5; possible D gene TRBD1, 6 bases. The ends were cut back, 7 bases at V and 1 base at J, with 11 bases in the middle. The CDR3 runs to 14 residues.

This clonotype was counted only a few times. The chain carries TRBV5-1 and TRBJ2-5; the match to TRBD2 covers 10 bases. V dropped 2 bases and J dropped 4; count of bases not matched to a gene: 8. Germline V gene data show CDR1 as SGHRS and CDR2 as YFSETQ. The CDR3 totals 16 residues. The CDR3 spells CASSFGLAGASETQYF. CDR3 coding DNA: TGCGCCAGCAGCTTCGGGCTAGCGGGGGCCTCAGAGACCCAGTACTTC. The entire variable domain, with the rest obtained from reference TRBV5-1 and TRBJ2-5, is as follows: KAGVTQTPRYLIKTRGQQVTLSCSPISGHRSVSWYQQTPGQGLQFLFEYFSETQRNKGNFPGRFSGRQFSNSRSEMNVSTLELGDSALYLCASSFGLAGASETQYFGPGTRLLVL.

J is TRBJ2-5 and V is TRBV18; 8 nucleotides line up with TRBD1. CDR1 and CDR2 (germline): KGHSH, LQKENI. The CDR3 loop spans 15 amino acids. V lost 2 bases, J lost 0 bases, and 2 bases stayed unmatched. The CDR3 coding sequence is TGTGCCAGCTCACCATGGGGACAGGACCAAGAGACCCAGTACTTC. It specifies CASSPWGQDQETQYF.

The V and J genes are TRBV4-1 and TRBJ2-1, with a possible D match to TRBD2 (6 bases). Deletions cut 1 base from V and 3 bases from J, with 13 bases between. CDR1 and CDR2 from the germline V gene are MGHRA and YSYEKL. The CDR3 length is 16 residues. CDR3: CASSQGPAGIYNEQFF. As DNA, the CDR3 is TGCGCCAGCAGCCAAGGGCCCGCGGGAATCTACAATGAGCAGTTCTTC.

This clonotype was seen a few times. The V and J genes are TRBV12-3 or TRBV12-4 and TRBJ1-2; 7 bases are a match to TRBD1. CDR3 size: 14 residues. V shed 4 bases, J shed 4 bases, and the junction held 6 bases outside the gene matches. CDR3 nucleotides: TGTGCCAGCAGTTCCCGACAGGGCGGCTATGGCTACACCTTC. Its protein is CASSSRQGGYGYTF.

There are a few counts of this clonotype. The chain has TRBV7-9 and TRBJ2-7; D possibly corresponds to TRBD2 (6 bases). V was trimmed by 1 base and J by 6 bases, leaving 10 bases between them. Per the germline V gene, CDR1 is SEHNR and CDR2 is FQNEAQ (reference sequence). This CDR3 comprises 13 residues. The CDR3 coding sequence is TGTGCCAGCAGCTTAGTCGGGGGAGCCGAGCAGTACTTC. It codes for CASSLVGGAEQYF.

The rearrangement uses TRBV18 and TRBJ1-6; possibly TRBD1 for D (6 bases). V lost 0 bases, J lost 2 bases, and 8 bases lay in between. Looked up from germline, CDR1 is KGHSH and CDR2 is LQKENI. The CDR3 totals 16 residues. CDR3 region: CASSPPGAAYNSPLHF. The CDR3, as DNA: TGTGCCAGCTCACCACCGGGGGCGGCCTATAATTCACCCCTCCACTTT.

This clonotype was counted ten times or more. The gene calls are TRBV12-3 or TRBV12-4 and TRBJ1-1; D is perhaps TRBD1 (5 bases). V lost 4 bases, J lost 11 bases, and 14 bases lay in between. This CDR3 has 12 amino acids. CDR3 region: CASSYGASYAFF. DNA of the CDR3: TGTGCCAGCAGTTATGGGGCGTCTTACGCTTTCTTT.

The gene calls are TRBV20-1 and TRBJ2-7; weak D call: TRBD1 (6 bases). The CDR3 covers 13 residues. V was cut by 4 bases and J by 0 bases, with 10 bases left in between. The germline CDR1 and CDR2 sequences are DFQATT and SNEGSKA (reference sequence). CDR3 nucleotide sequence: TGCAGTGCTACCGGGACAACCTCCTACGAGCAGTACTTC. Amino acid sequence: CSATGTTSYEQYF.

This clonotype has only a few counts. J is TRBJ2-7 and V is TRBV29-1; the D gene is possibly TRBD1 (7 bases). Germline CDR1 reads SQVTM; CDR2 reads ANQGSEA. The CDR3 covers 16 residues. Trimming took 0 bases from V and 4 from J, leaving 19 bases between them. DNA for the CDR3: TGCAGCGTTGAAGATTTTCCAGGGGGGCCCAAATACGAGCAGTACTTC. This translates into CSVEDFPGGPKYEQYF.

V usage is TRBV6-1 and J usage is TRBJ1-1; tentative D call: TRBD1 (6 bases). The V end was cut by 6 bases, the J end by 1 base, with 12 bases between. Germline V gene lookup returns CDR1 MNHNS and CDR2 SASEGT. This CDR3 has 14 residues. The CDR3 DNA is TGTGCCAGCAGAAGCCGGACAGCGAACACTGAAGCTTTCTTT. This gives the protein CASRSRTANTEAFF.

The gene calls are TRBV27 and TRBJ1-2; D possibly corresponds to TRBD1 (5 bases). Per the germline V gene, CDR1 is MNHEY and CDR2 is SMNVEV (reference sequence). The V end was cut by 6 bases, the J end by 1 base, with 12 bases between. The CDR3 sequence is 14 residues long. CDR3 amino acids: CASRGEGFNYGYTF. The DNA of the CDR3 is TGTGCCAGCAGGGGGGAAGGGTTTAACTATGGCTACACCTTC.

This clonotype was picked up a small number of times. V and J are TRBV29-1 and TRBJ2-7, with TRBD2 identical over 13 bases. Looked up from germline, CDR1 is SQVTM and CDR2 is ANQGSEA. CDR3 length: 16 residues. J lost 6 bases, V lost 4 bases, and 12 bases had no gene match. In DNA form, the CDR3 reads TGCAGCGTTGCCTACCCACTAGCGGGAGGGCCGGGCGAGCAGTACTTC. It translates to CSVAYPLAGGPGEQYF.

This chain joins TRBV5-1 and TRBJ2-2, with D possibly being TRBD1 (5 bases). The ends were cut back, 2 bases at V and 6 bases at J, with 17 bases in the middle. This CDR3 has 16 amino acids. The germline CDR1 and CDR2 sequences are SGHRS and YFSETQ. The CDR3 sequence is CASSFYRSGRSGELFF. As DNA, the CDR3 is TGCGCCAGCAGCTTTTACAGGTCCGGGCGTTCCGGGGAGCTGTTTTTT.

There are a few counts of this clonotype. The chain joins TRBV9 to TRBJ2-2; 8 nucleotides agree with TRBD2. Germline V CDR1 and CDR2: SGDLS, YYNGEE. The CDR3 is made up of 17 amino acids. Trimming cost V 3 bases and J 7 bases; bases outside gene matches: 14. This CDR3 is CASSAPTGTRGNGELFF. As DNA, the CDR3 is TGTGCCAGCAGCGCGCCCACCGGGACTAGAGGCAACGGGGAGCTGTTTTTT.

This clonotype was counted only a few times. This sequence joins TRBV12-3 or TRBV12-4 and TRBJ1-3, with unresolved D. This CDR3 has 14 amino acids. Trimming took off 1 base at V and 6 bases at J, with 10 bases between the two ends. CDR3 amino acids: CASSLVAQTNTIYF. CDR3 bases: TGTGCCAGCAGTTTAGTGGCCCAGACAAACACCATATATTTT.

There are a few counts of this clonotype. DNA for the CDR3: TGTGCCAGCAGTTTTGAGAGCAGGGGGTACTACAATGAGCAGTTCTTC. As protein: CASSFESRGYYNEQFF. J is TRBJ2-1 and V is TRBV12-3 or TRBV12-4; 7 bases are shared with TRBD1. This CDR3 region has 16 residues. The junction had 8 bases not matched to a gene; V was cut back by 3 bases and J by 3 bases.

In this sample, this clonotype turned up many times. The J gene is TRBJ1-4, the V gene TRBV5-1; no reliable D call. This CDR3 has 14 residues. The V end lost 2 bases, the J end lost 2 bases, and 7 bases lay between the germline ends. The germline V gene encodes CDR1 SGHRS and CDR2 YFSETQ. As DNA, the CDR3 is TGCGCCAGCAGCTTCCCCGGGACTAATGAAAAACTGTTTTTT. Translating gives CASSFPGTNEKLFF.

CDR3 sequence: CASSLDGIRAGELFF. CDR3 DNA sequence: TGTGCCAGCAGCTTAGACGGGATCCGCGCCGGGGAGCTGTTTTTT. The rearrangement joins TRBV7-9 to TRBJ2-2; D is perhaps TRBD2 (5 bases). Germline V CDR1 and CDR2: SEHNR, FQNEAQ (reference sequence). Trimming cost V 1 base and J 6 bases, with 12 bases left between them. This CDR3 region has 15 residues.